The 14 T cell receptor beta chains reported below all come from one sample, sequenced in a study of T cells in Graves' hyperthyroidism and ophthalmopathy. TCR beta CDR3 regions were amplified from RNA transcripts. A set of HTBI primers served as the primers for a first-round RT-PCR of the TCR CDR3. One entry per CDR3 protein results from TCRdb running MiXCR on the multiplex PCR reads. The sample yields about 410,000 distinct CDR3 sequences, approximately 15% seen once. Sequenced input: blood. These receptors were taken from a man younger than 35 with Graves' ophthalmopathy.

At least ten counts were recorded for this clonotype. The chain links TRBV12-3 or TRBV12-4 to TRBJ2-3; 11 bases map to TRBD2. With V trimmed by 6 bases and J by 6 bases, 11 bases remained unmatched. The CDR3 has 16 amino acids. CDR3 coding DNA: TGTGCCAGCAGCCTAGGTAGCGGGGGGGCGGGGGATACGCAGTATTTT. It specifies CASSLGSGGAGDTQYF.

The sample holds many counts of this clonotype. This chain uses TRBV2 with TRBJ2-7; 8 bases map to TRBD1. The CDR3 covers 13 residues. The V and J ends lost 11 bases and 0 bases, in that order; junction bases with no gene match: 6. Germline loops: CDR1 SNHLY, CDR2 FYNNEI. The CDR3, as DNA: TGTGCCGCGGAGGACAGGGACTCCTACGAGCAGTACTTC. Protein product: CAAEDRDSYEQYF.

The chain carries TRBV9 and TRBJ2-1; D ambiguous. Germline CDR1 reads SGDLS; CDR2 reads YYNGEE. The CDR3 extends over 15 amino acids. V lost 0 bases and J 5 bases, leaving 12 bases between the germline ends. CDR3 amino acids: CASSVGLSINNEQFF. In DNA form, the CDR3 reads TGTGCCAGCAGCGTAGGACTTAGTATTAACAATGAGCAGTTCTTC.

This clonotype was seen repeatedly, ten times or more. This CDR3 reads CASSYSSWGRSTDTQYF. As DNA, the CDR3 is TGTGCCAGCAGTTACTCGAGTTGGGGCAGAAGCACAGATACGCAGTATTTT. The rearrangement joins TRBV6-6 to TRBJ2-3; D is possibly TRBD1 (5 bases). The CDR3 length is 17 residues. Germline V lookup: CDR1 MNHNY, CDR2 SVGAGI (reference sequence). Trimming took off 0 bases at V and 0 bases at J, with 13 bases between the two ends.

V and J are TRBV12-3 or TRBV12-4 and TRBJ1-6, with D possibly matching TRBD1 (6 bases). The length of the CDR3 is 11 residues. V was cut by 3 bases and J by 15 bases, with 9 bases left in between. CDR3 loop: CASSLEGVLHF. The CDR3 nucleotides are TGTGCCAGCAGTTTGGAGGGGGTCCTCCACTTT.

This clonotype was observed many times. The chain has TRBV24-1 and TRBJ1-2, with D hard to call. The CDR3 runs to 11 residues. Looked up from germline, CDR1 is KGHDR and CDR2 is SFDVKD. The ends were cut back, 1 base at V and 4 bases at J, with 0 bases in the middle. The CDR3 bases are TGTGCCACCAGTGATTTCTATGGCTACACCTTC. This gives the protein CATSDFYGYTF.

The table lists this clonotype with many counts. This chain links TRBV2 with TRBJ1-5; D is unclear. Trimming cost V 7 bases and J 11 bases, with 12 bases left between them. The CDR3 runs to 11 residues. Germline lookup yields CDR1 SNHLY and CDR2 FYNNEI. The CDR3 loop reads CASMYTGTQHF. CDR3 nucleotides: TGTGCCAGCATGTATACCGGGACCCAGCATTTT.

This clonotype was counted a single time. CDR3 amino acids: CASSWTGQDNYGYTF. The CDR3 DNA is TGTGCCAGCAGTTGGACGGGACAGGATAACTATGGCTACACCTTC. This chain uses TRBV27 with TRBJ1-2; TRBD1 aligns across 8 bases. Germline V lookup: CDR1 MNHEY, CDR2 SMNVEV (reference sequence). V gave up 4 bases and J gave up 1 base; unmatched junction bases: 5. The CDR3 is 15 amino acids.

There are many counts of this clonotype. The rearrangement links TRBV3-1 to TRBJ1-3; D is ambiguous. The germline gives CDR1 LGHDT, CDR2 YNNKEL (reference sequence). V was pared by 1 base and J by 3 bases, with 10 bases between. The CDR3 spans 15 residues. CDR3 sequence: CASSQADRYGNTIYF. The CDR3 bases are TGTGCCAGCAGCCAAGCTGATAGATATGGAAACACCATATATTTT. Filled out from reference TRBV3-1 and TRBJ1-3, the complete variable domain reads DTAVSQTPKYLVTQMGNDKSIKCEQNLGHDTMYWYKQDSKKFLKIMFSYNNKELIINETVPNRFSPKSPDKAHLNLHINSLELGDSAVYFCASSQADRYGNTIYFGEGSWLTVV.

V usage is TRBV6-1 and J usage is TRBJ1-6; D is undetermined. Per germline, CDR1 MNHNS and CDR2 SASEGT. The length of the CDR3 is 17 residues. Trimming left V 1 base short and J 0 bases short, with 10 bases between. The CDR3 nucleotides read TGTGCCAGCAGTGAAGTCCCGGAGAGCTCCTATAATTCACCCCTCCACTTT. Its protein is CASSEVPESSYNSPLHF.

A few counts support this clonotype. The chain carries TRBV6-1 and TRBJ2-1; 9 nucleotides line up with TRBD2. With V trimmed by 3 bases and J by 4 bases, 4 bases remained unmatched. CDR1 is MNHNS, CDR2 SASEGT, per germline. The CDR3 is made up of 15 amino acids. Written as DNA, the CDR3 is TGTGCCAGCAGTGAGGAAGCGGGGGGTTACAATGAGCAGTTCTTC. Protein sequence: CASSEEAGGYNEQFF.

This clonotype has ten or more counts. The chain is built from TRBV12-3 or TRBV12-4 and TRBJ1-1; tentative D call: TRBD1 (5 bases). The V and J ends lost 3 bases and 4 bases respectively, with 15 bases between them. The length of the CDR3 is 15 residues. CDR3 coding DNA: TGTGCCAGCAGTTTTCCGAGCGTTAGGGGCACTGAAGCTTTCTTT. Translating gives CASSFPSVRGTEAFF.

Only a few counts were recorded for this clonotype. The chain uses TRBV4-1 and TRBJ2-2, with 11 bases aligning to TRBD2. Unmatched junction bases numbered 5, after V lost 7 bases and J lost 4 bases. This CDR3 region has 15 residues. Looked up from germline, CDR1 is MGHRA and CDR2 is YSYEKL. For the CDR3, the DNA is TGCGCCAGCAACATTCTAGCGGGGGGCACCGGGGAGCTGTTTTTT. Translated: CASNILAGGTGELFF.

This clonotype has just a few counts. This may stem from a read error, because a much larger clone lies one nucleotide away. The CDR3 is CATARGMGTGAFF. The DNA for the CDR3 is TGTGCCACGGCCCGGGGGATGGGGACTGGAGCTTTCTTT. V gene TRBV7-2 combines with J gene TRBJ1-1; the D gene is possibly TRBD1 (5 bases). Germline CDR1 is SGHTA and CDR2 is FQGNSA. The CDR3 is 13 residues long.